This T cell receptor beta chain was sequenced in a study of T cells in Graves' hyperthyroidism and ophthalmopathy. Overall study context: At initial diagnosis, before any treatment had begun, peripheral blood was obtained.

In the case of this clonotype: Its antigen is unidentified.

Regions amplified from RNA transcripts were the TCR beta CDR3 regions. The TCR CDR3 first-round RT-PCR relied on the HTBI primer set. TCRdb re-called the multiplex PCR reads with MiXCR, one entry per CDR3 protein. The table records 550,000 to 800,000 distinct CDR3 sequences, around 17% of them present only once. Looked up from germline, CDR1 is SQVTM and CDR2 is ANQGSEA. The CDR3 spans 13 residues. V was shortened by 4 bases and J by 1 base, with 11 bases between the two germline ends. Findings and limits, study-wide: The blood repertoire included most of the expanded thyroid clonotypes above 0.001.

The patients, who ranged from 18 to 65 in age, presented with newly diagnosed hyperthyroidism lasting under 2 months. This TCR derives from a man between 18 and 35 years old with Graves' hyperthyroidism. The sample consisted of blood. The chain uses TRBV29-1 and TRBJ2-7; a weak D match, TRBD1 (6 bases). The DNA for the CDR3 is TGCAGCGTTGGCCTAGACAGGTCCTACGAGCAGTACTTC. Amino acids: CSVGLDRSYEQYF.